This T cell receptor (beta chain) was identified in a study of blood T cells in healthy people across ages. Per sample, a minimum of 6 million PBMCs were isolated. Whole-study findings and limits: Unknown donor CMV status possibly confounded expanded clonotype changes.

Then a second PCR, running about 6 to 12 cycles, was carried out with a sample-barcoded 5' primer and a J-beta primer mix. CDR3-containing paired-end reads numbering at least 2.5 million came from each sample. A single record per CDR3 protein comes from TCRdb applying MiXCR to the 5' RACE reads. The table lists 850,000 to 950,000 distinct CDR3 sequences, more than 25% of them singletons. The sample holds many counts of this clonotype. The antigen is undetermined. The CDR3 length is 17 residues. CDR1 and CDR2 from the germline V gene are SEHNR and FQNEAQ (reference sequence). V was pared by 5 bases and J by 6 bases, with 15 bases of the junction left unmatched.

The TCR was taken from an elderly woman in good health. This chain links TRBV7-9 with TRBJ2-1; 8 bases fit TRBD2. The sequenced material came from blood. CDR3 nucleotide sequence: TGTGCCAGCAGCCCGGTCCGGAGGGCGGGGGGCTCCAATGAGCAGTTCTTC. This gives the protein CASSPVRRAGGSNEQFF.